Here is one T cell receptor beta chain with its context. This record belongs to a study of blood T cell repertoires in COVID-19. Turning to the study itself: The samples span acute and convalescent COVID-19 from the United States, Italy and Spain. Sample material is recorded as cDNA or gDNA derived from T cells, B-cell-depleted T cells, or PBMCs.

As originally analysed: Cell counts per sample came from amplifying reference gene primers. Produced via immunoSEQ multiplex PCR; TCRdb's table is partial and in-frame only. D and trimming come from the DNA, and the V and J calls and clone size come from that table. The repertoire holds some 220,000 clones, with 80% to 85% as singletons. CDR1 is SNHLY and CDR2 is FYNNEI in the germline V gene. V dropped 3 bases and J dropped 6 bases, with 21 bases sitting between them. The CDR3 loop spans 16 amino acids. This sequence was found in a woman aged 55-70 years with acute or convalescent COVID-19. The sequencing sample was made of peripheral blood. V usage is TRBV2 and J usage is TRBJ2-7; perhaps TRBD2 as D (5 bases). The CDR3 nucleotides read TGTGCCAGCAGTGAGGAGTCAGGACTTCTGTCGAGCGAGCAGTACTTC. Encoded protein: CASSEESGLLSSEQYF.